This T cell receptor (beta chain) derives from a study of blood T cell repertoires in COVID-19. For the study at large: COVID-19 samples, acute and convalescent, were from the United States, Italy and Spain. The cDNA or gDNA used as material had been derived from T cells, B-cell-depleted T cells, or PBMCs.

Trimming took 8 bases from V and 6 from J, leaving 14 bases between them. The CDR3 is 13 amino acids. CDR1 and CDR2 from the germline V gene are MGHDK and SYGVNS. Per the authors' pipeline: Quantification of nucleated cells was approximated via reference gene primer amplification. The protocol was immunoSEQ multiplex PCR, while the TCRdb copy is restricted to in-frame clones and leaves out a portion. V and J calls plus clone size are reproduced from that table; the DNA served to infer D and trimming. Of around 700,000 clones listed, 85% to 90% are singletons. The rearrangement links TRBV25-1 to TRBJ2-1, with D maybe TRBD1 (6 bases). Sequenced: peripheral blood. This TCR was recovered from a woman aged 18-35 years with acute or convalescent COVID-19. As DNA, the CDR3 is TGTGCCAGCCGGAACCAGGGGAGCAATGAGCAGTTCTTC. This encodes CASRNQGSNEQFF.